The 9 T cell receptor beta chains below all came from one sample that was sequenced in a study of Graves' ophthalmopathy and Graves' hyperthyroidism. The study amplified TCR beta CDR3 regions using RNA transcripts. Following a first-round RT-PCR that used HTBI primers, a second-round multiplex PCR was carried out. One entry per CDR3 protein, called by TCRdb with MiXCR from the multiplex PCR reads. The table includes almost 750,000 distinct CDR3 sequences, 40% detected once. Sequenced material: peripheral blood. The source of these receptors is an adult man with Graves' ophthalmopathy.

In the case of this clonotype: Mismatch with germline at one junction end may stem from a read error. The chain has TRBV10-3 and TRBJ1-4, with D uncertain. The germline CDR1 and CDR2 sequences are ENHRY and SYGVKD. This CDR3 is 15 amino acids long. CDR3 loop: CASSLYNSRNEKLFF. Written as DNA, the CDR3 is TGTGCCAGCAGTTTATATAACAGCCGTAATGAAAAACTGTTTTTT.

In its sample, this clonotype was seen many times. The V and J genes are TRBV10-3 and TRBJ1-5, with D maybe TRBD1 (5 bases). Germline CDR1 reads ENHRY; CDR2 reads SYGVKD. V was clipped by 0 bases and J by 1 base, with 7 bases between them. The CDR3 spans 15 residues. The DNA for the CDR3 is TGTGCCATCAGTGAGTCAAGGGGAAGCAATCAGCCCCAGCATTTT. Translating gives CAISESRGSNQPQHF.

This clonotype has a handful of counts. This rearrangement joins TRBV7-9 to TRBJ1-2, with D perhaps matching TRBD1 (5 bases). Germline V lookup: CDR1 SEHNR, CDR2 FQNEAQ (reference sequence). This CDR3 comprises 15 residues. The V end was cut by 4 bases, the J end by 8 bases, with 20 bases between. The CDR3: CASSSSGTKVSGYTF. The CDR3 DNA follows: TGTGCCAGCAGCTCCAGCGGGACGAAGGTTTCGGGCTACACCTTC.

Of note for this clonotype: This may be a read error, as it is one base from a much larger clone. This CDR3 is missing its conserved last phenylalanine or tryptophan, likely due to a read error. J is TRBJ2-7 and V is TRBV10-2; perhaps TRBD1 as D (6 bases). Germline assignment: CDR1 WSHSY and CDR2 SAAADI. The CDR3 extends over 12 amino acids. V dropped 7 bases and J dropped 2 bases, with 9 bases sitting between them. The CDR3 DNA reads TGCGCCAGCAAGGGGGAAACCTACGAGCAGTACCTC. Encoded protein: CASKGETYEQYL.

As concerns this clonotype: A clone one base away is much larger, so this may be a read error. Since no conserved phenylalanine or tryptophan closes the CDR3, a read error is the likely cause. The chain uses TRBV2 and TRBJ1-2, with D hard to call. Germline CDR1 is SNHLY and CDR2 is FYNNEI. V lost 6 bases and J 8 bases, leaving 13 bases between the germline ends. The CDR3 is 12 residues long. CDR3: CASSSEEGGYTL. The CDR3 nucleotides are TGTGCCAGCAGCTCCGAAGAAGGGGGCTACACCCTC.

This clonotype was counted ten times or more. CDR3 in DNA: TGTGCCAGCAGCTTAGGTCGGATCTCCTACGAGCAGTACTTC. Encoded protein: CASSLGRISYEQYF. The chain joins TRBV7-9 to TRBJ2-7; D is unresolved. Germline CDR1 and CDR2: SEHNR and FQNEAQ (reference sequence). This CDR3 is built from 14 residues. V was clipped by 1 base and J by 0 bases, with 7 bases between them.

The chain links TRBV6-5 to TRBJ1-3; 8 nucleotides match TRBD1. Germline V gene sequence: CDR1 MNHEY, CDR2 SVGAGI. The CDR3 runs to 14 residues. V trimming: 6 bases; J trimming: 2 bases; junction bases outside the gene matches: 3. This CDR3 reads CASRKTGAGNTIYF. CDR3 DNA sequence: TGTGCCAGCAGGAAGACAGGGGCTGGAAACACCATATATTTT.

This chain uses TRBV7-9 with TRBJ2-7, with D possibly TRBD2 on 5 matching bases. The CDR3 is 15 residues long. CDR1 is SEHNR and CDR2 is FQNEAQ in the germline V gene (reference sequence). Trimming removed 5 bases at V and 5 bases at J, with 19 bases between. Written as DNA, the CDR3 is TGTGCCAGCAGCACGGGGTTCTCAGTTGTCCACGAGCAGTACTTC. Translated: CASSTGFSVVHEQYF.

The V gene is TRBV29-1, the J gene TRBJ1-2; a possible D gene is TRBD1 (5 bases). V lost 7 bases and J lost 3, with 6 bases in between. CDR1 is SQVTM, CDR2 ANQGSEA, per germline. The CDR3 is made up of 10 amino acids. This CDR3 is CSAGYYGYTF. CDR3 DNA sequence: TGCAGCGCAGGGTACTATGGCTACACCTTC.